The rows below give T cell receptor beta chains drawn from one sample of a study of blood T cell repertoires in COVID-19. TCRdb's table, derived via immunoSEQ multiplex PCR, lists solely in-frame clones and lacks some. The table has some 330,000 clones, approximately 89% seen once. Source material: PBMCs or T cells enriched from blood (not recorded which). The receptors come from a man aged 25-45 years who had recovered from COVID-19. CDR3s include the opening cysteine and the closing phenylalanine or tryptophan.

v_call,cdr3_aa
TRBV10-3,CAIQDRVGEKLFF
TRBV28,CGTGGINSPLHF
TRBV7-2,CASSFSGQETQYF
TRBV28,CASRLMGQEGNTEAFF
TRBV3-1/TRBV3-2,CASSHRSDTGELFF
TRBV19,CASSQTSGGPTDTQYF
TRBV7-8,CASSLEAAGASYEQYF
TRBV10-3,CAISMDRGTEAFF
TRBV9,CASSVDSGGTGNTIYF
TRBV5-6,CASSFSGGAYEQYF
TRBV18,CASSPAAGSSNQPQHF
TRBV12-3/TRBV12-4,CASSLSLTEAFF
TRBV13,CASSHDRALRGEQFF
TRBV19,CASKGDNRVGQPQHF
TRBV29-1,CSVVTQGAPNYGYTF
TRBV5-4,CASSLGGVLHEKLFF
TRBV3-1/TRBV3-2,CASSLSGEQFF
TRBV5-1,CASSLEGSVETQYF
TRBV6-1,CASSEFRQETQYF
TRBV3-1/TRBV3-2,CASSQGAGREKLFF
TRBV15,CATSSTWNTEAFF
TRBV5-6,CASSRLPGSGSKNIQYF
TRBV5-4,CASSLAGLAYSTDTQYF
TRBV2,CASSEGGSTYEQYF
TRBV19,CASSIDYLGDSRGQPQHF
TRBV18,CASSREATGGIEQYF
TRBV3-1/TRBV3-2,CASSRLRQGSYNEQFF
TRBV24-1,CATREGAGDGYTF
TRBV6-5,CASSKQGFEDNEQFF
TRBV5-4,CASSLGAAASGAETQYF
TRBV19,CASSILRGVTLSTDTQYF
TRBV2,CASSALAGGGYTF